The T cell receptor (beta chain) under discussion was sequenced for a study of T cells in localized non-small cell lung cancer. Study results and limitations: T cell clonality was highest in uninvolved adjacent lung, above tumor. A denser population of T cells in blood accompanied longer overall survival. Sequencing was restricted to one tumor region; therefore, heterogeneity remains possible. When the top 100 tumor clones were examined, a median roughly 62 of them also appeared in the adjacent lung, which was paired and uninvolved.

This CDR3 has 14 amino acids. Germline lookup yields CDR1 LGHNA and CDR2 YSLEER. Trimming removed 0 bases at V and 4 bases at J, with 9 bases between. Repertoires were generated with immunoSEQ multiplex PCR, while TCRdb's copy carries only in-frame clones and drops some. The profile shows about 19,000 clones, 80% to 95% of them singletons. About this clone itself: Its antigen is still unknown.

The TCR sequence derives from a male donor aged 60 or over with stage I squamous cell lung carcinoma. The specimen was peripheral blood, collected before any cancer treatment. The rearrangement links TRBV4-3 to TRBJ1-2; D remains ambiguous. CDR3 bases: TGCGCCAGCAGCCAAGAGGTCCAGCGCTATGGCTACACCTTC. This gives the protein CASSQEVQRYGYTF.